These 9 T cell receptor beta chains share one sample of origin, sequenced in a study of identical twins. In TCRdb, the 5' RACE reads were re-called with MiXCR into one record per CDR3 protein. The sample yields around 1.7 million distinct CDR3 sequences, about 32% seen once. Input material: cord blood. The receptor set was obtained from a newborn girl in good health.

The rearrangement joins TRBV2 to TRBJ2-3, with 14 bases matching TRBD2. Germline V lookup: CDR1 SNHLY, CDR2 FYNNEI. The V gene end was trimmed by 6 bases and the J gene end by 3 bases; junction bases not matched to a gene: 8. The CDR3 extends over 17 amino acids. DNA of the CDR3: TGTGCCAGCAGATCCGGGACTAGCGGGAGTGTTACAGATACGCAGTATTTT. Translating gives CASRSGTSGSVTDTQYF.

This clonotype has only a few counts. The chain has TRBV5-1 and TRBJ2-1, with no clear D. The ends were cut back, 4 bases at V and 5 bases at J, with 10 bases in the middle. CDR1 is SGHRS and CDR2 is YFSETQ in the germline V gene. CDR3 size: 13 residues. The CDR3 nucleotides read TGCGCCAGCAGCCCAAGGAAGGACAATGAGCAGTTCTTC. Residues: CASSPRKDNEQFF.

The genes are TRBV27 and TRBJ1-2; 7 bases are shared with TRBD1. CDR3 length: 14 amino acids. The V gene's germline CDR1 is MNHEY and CDR2 SMNVEV (reference sequence). J gave up 3 bases and V 4 bases, and 5 bases lay outside the gene matches. This CDR3 is CASSSSGTDYGYTF. Here the CDR3 DNA reads TGTGCCAGCAGTTCTTCCGGGACAGACTATGGCTACACCTTC.

As concerns this clonotype: Sequence at one end of the junction differs from germline and may be a read error. V gene TRBV13 combines with J gene TRBJ2-6, with a weak D call TRBD1 (5 bases). CDR3 length: 19 amino acids. Germline CDR1 is PRHDT and CDR2 is FYEKMQ (reference sequence). The CDR3 DNA reads TGTGCCAGCAGCTTAGGTATAACGAGACCCCGCTCTGGGGCCACCGTCCTGACTTTC. Encoded protein: CASSLGITRPRSGATVLTF.

There are a few counts of this clonotype. The chain employs TRBV4-1 and TRBJ1-2; possible D gene TRBD1, 5 bases. Germline CDR1 and CDR2: MGHRA and YSYEKL. V was cut by 4 bases and J by 6 bases, with 12 bases left in between. This CDR3 is built from 13 residues. The CDR3: CASSRYPGDGYTF. The DNA for the CDR3 is TGCGCCAGCAGCCGCTACCCGGGGGATGGCTACACCTTC.

The chain combines TRBV24-1 with TRBJ2-2; the match to TRBD2 covers 12 bases. CDR1 is KGHDR, CDR2 SFDVKD, per germline. The CDR3 extends over 21 amino acids. The J segment lost 5 bases and the V segment lost 4 bases, leaving 19 bases of the junction unmatched. The CDR3 bases are TGTGCCACCAGTGACTTACGTCCCGGGACTAGCGGGTCCGCTTATACCGGGGAGCTGTTTTTT. This encodes CATSDLRPGTSGSAYTGELFF.

The chain joins TRBV7-9 to TRBJ2-3; D is unresolved. V lost 2 bases and J 1 base, leaving 10 bases between the germline ends. The V gene's germline CDR1 is SEHNR and CDR2 FQNEAQ (reference sequence). This CDR3 is 15 amino acids long. CDR3 DNA: TGTGCCAGCAGCTTAACGAGACCCCGCACAGATACGCAGTATTTT. Translation: CASSLTRPRTDTQYF. Supplemented by reference TRBV7-9 and TRBJ2-3, the full variable domain reads DTGVSQNPRHKITKRGQNVTFRCDPISEHNRLYWYRQTLGQGPEFLTYFQNEAQLEKSRLLSDRFSAERPKGSFSTLEIQRTEQGDSAMYLCASSLTRPRTDTQYFGPGTRLTVL.

This clonotype showed up many times. The genes are TRBV20-1 and TRBJ2-7; 7 nucleotides agree with TRBD1. The CDR3 covers 14 residues. V lost 0 bases and J lost 3; bases outside the gene matches: 5. Germline lookup yields CDR1 DFQATT and CDR2 SNEGSKA (reference sequence). CDR3 coding DNA: TGCAGTGCTAGAGATCACTACAGGGGCTACGAGCAGTACTTC. It codes for CSARDHYRGYEQYF.

The chain is built from TRBV11-2 and TRBJ2-5, with no clear D. CDR1 SGHAT and CDR2 FQNNGV come from the germline V gene. Trimming removed 3 bases at V and 2 bases at J, with 16 bases between. The CDR3 is 16 residues long. For the CDR3, the DNA is TGTGCCAGCAGCTTTGGTCTGCAGACCCCACAAGAGACCCAGTACTTC. Protein: CASSFGLQTPQETQYF.